What follows are 10 T cell receptor beta chains derived from one specimen sequenced in a study of blood T cell repertoires in COVID-19. The data were produced by immunoSEQ multiplex PCR, yet TCRdb's version contains in-frame clones alone and is incomplete. The profile shows around 180,000 clones, approximately 73% of them singletons. The sequencing sample was made of PBMCs or T cells enriched from blood (not recorded which). Receptor source: a woman between 50 and 59 years old with acute COVID-19.

The chain combines TRBV18 with TRBJ2-3, with 7 bases identical to TRBD2. V shed 1 base and J 3 bases; nucleotides not matched to a gene: 10. CDR3 length: 17 amino acids. Germline CDR1 and CDR2: KGHSH and LQKENI. CDR3 in amino acids: CASSPLQVQGGTDTQYF. The CDR3 coding sequence is TGTGCCAGCTCACCACTTCAAGTCCAGGGAGGGACAGATACGCAGTATTTT.

The chain uses TRBV7-3 and TRBJ2-5; 7 bases are a match to TRBD1. The CDR3 runs 15 residues. Per germline, CDR1 SGHTA and CDR2 FQGTGA. The trim removed 5 bases at V and 2 bases at J, leaving 8 bases unmatched. CDR3 DNA sequence: TGTGCCAGCAGCCGACAGGGTTACAAGCAAGAGACCCAGTACTTC. The encoded protein is CASSRQGYKQETQYF.

The chain has TRBV28 and TRBJ1-1; 8 nucleotides align to TRBD1. The CDR3 length is 13 residues. Germline V CDR1 and CDR2: MDHEN, SYDVKM. V trimming: 4 bases; J trimming: 8 bases; junction bases outside the gene matches: 6. CDR3 protein: CASSSGQDPEAFF. CDR3 DNA sequence: TGTGCCAGCAGTTCGGGACAGGACCCCGAAGCTTTCTTT.

The rearrangement uses TRBV19 and TRBJ1-5, with a tentative D call TRBD1 (5 bases). This CDR3 has 15 amino acids. Germline V gives CDR1 LNHDA, CDR2 SQIVND (reference sequence). Deletions cut 1 base from V and 3 bases from J, with 10 bases between. The CDR3 spells CASSIALTVNQPQHF. DNA of the CDR3: TGTGCCAGTAGTATAGCCCTGACAGTCAATCAGCCCCAGCATTTT.

This chain connects TRBV29-1 to TRBJ2-1; no reliable D call. V shed 0 bases and J shed 7 bases, with 10 bases lying between them. Germline V gene lookup returns CDR1 SQVTM and CDR2 ANQGSEA. This CDR3 contains 13 residues. The DNA of the CDR3 is TGCAGCGTTGAAGATCTAAGTGGTAATGAGCAGTTCTTC. Translating gives CSVEDLSGNEQFF.

This clone was observed a single time. J is TRBJ1-4 and V is TRBV19; TRBD1 matches at 7 bases. Germline V gene data show CDR1 as LNHDA and CDR2 as SQIVND (reference sequence). CDR3 length: 15 residues. After removal of 7 bases from V and 4 bases from J, the junction contained 9 bases not matched to a gene. CDR3 in DNA: TGTGCCAGTATGTCAGGGGACAGACGTAATGAAAAACTGTTTTTT. The encoded protein is CASMSGDRRNEKLFF.

The chain joins TRBV7-2 to TRBJ1-6; weak D call: TRBD1 (5 bases). CDR1 and CDR2 from the germline V gene are SGHTA and FQGNSA. The CDR3 totals 15 residues. V was cut by 8 bases and J by 7 bases, with 18 bases left in between. CDR3 in DNA: TGTGCCAGCTACCGGGGGGGAGGAGGGAATTCACCCCTCCACTTT. It is translated as CASYRGGGGNSPLHF.

The chain has TRBV7-9 and TRBJ1-4; 8 bases are a match to TRBD1. With 3 bases clipped from V and 7 bases from J, the junction kept 4 bases outside the gene matches. The CDR3 covers 14 residues. Germline V gene data show CDR1 as SEHNR and CDR2 as FQNEAQ (reference sequence). CDR3 sequence reads: CASSFGQGGEKLFF. Here the CDR3 DNA reads TGTGCCAGCAGCTTTGGACAGGGAGGTGAAAAACTGTTTTTT.

This CDR3 reads CASSLGGGGEKLFF. The CDR3 nucleotides read TGCGCCAGCAGCTTGGGAGGGGGGGGCGAAAAACTGTTTTTT. This chain links TRBV5-1 with TRBJ1-4, with D perhaps TRBD1 (6 bases). Trimming stripped 0 bases from V and 8 bases from J, with 11 bases between. This CDR3 is 14 amino acids long. CDR1 and CDR2 (germline): SGHRS, YFSETQ.

V and J are TRBV4-3 and TRBJ2-3; 11 positions match TRBD2. CDR3 length: 15 amino acids. Per the germline V gene, CDR1 is LGHNA and CDR2 is YSLEER. The J segment lost 5 bases and the V segment lost 1 base, leaving 2 bases of the junction unmatched. The CDR3 bases are TGCGCCAGCAGCCAAGCGGGGACTAGCGGAGATACGCAGTATTTT. As protein: CASSQAGTSGDTQYF.